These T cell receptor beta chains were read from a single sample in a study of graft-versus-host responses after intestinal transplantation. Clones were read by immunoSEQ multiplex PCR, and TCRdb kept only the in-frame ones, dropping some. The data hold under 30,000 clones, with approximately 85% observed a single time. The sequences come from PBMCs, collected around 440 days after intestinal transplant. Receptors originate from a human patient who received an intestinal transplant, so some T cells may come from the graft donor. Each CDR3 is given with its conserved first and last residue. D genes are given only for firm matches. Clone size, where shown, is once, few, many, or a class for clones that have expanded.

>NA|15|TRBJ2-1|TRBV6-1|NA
CASSPWRGAYNEQFF
TGTGCCAGCAGTCCTTGGCGGGGTGCCTACAATGAGCAGTTCTTC
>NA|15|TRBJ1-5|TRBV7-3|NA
CASSLVDSSNQPQHF
TGTGCCAGCAGCTTAGTAGACAGTAGCAATCAGCCCCAGCATTTT
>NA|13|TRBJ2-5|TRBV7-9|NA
CASSLGSQETQYF
TGTGCCAGCAGCTTGGGCAGCCAAGAGACCCAGTACTTC
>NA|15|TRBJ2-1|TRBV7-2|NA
CASSFPRTSYNEQFF
TGTGCCAGCAGCTTCCCGAGGACCTCCTACAATGAGCAGTTCTTC
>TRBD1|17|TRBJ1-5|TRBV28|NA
CASSLLGQGALNQPQHF
TGTGCCAGCAGTTTATTGGGACAGGGGGCCTTAAATCAGCCCCAGCATTTT
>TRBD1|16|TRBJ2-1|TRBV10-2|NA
CASSESTGGGYNEQFF
TGCGCCAGCAGTGAGTCGACAGGGGGGGGCTACAATGAGCAGTTCTTC
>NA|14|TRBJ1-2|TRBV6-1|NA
CAASSRTRSYGYTF
TGTGCCGCCTCCTCTAGGACCCGGTCCTATGGCTACACCTTC
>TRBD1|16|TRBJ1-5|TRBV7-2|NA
CASSTGGGYSNQPQHF
TGTGCCAGCAGCACAGGGGGGGGCTATAGCAATCAGCCCCAGCATTTT
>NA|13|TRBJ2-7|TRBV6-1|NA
CASSEVEIREQYF
TGTGCCAGCAGTGAAGTAGAAATCCGCGAGCAGTACTTC
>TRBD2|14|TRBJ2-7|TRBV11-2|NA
CASSSKRESIEQYF
TGTGCCAGCAGCTCTAAGCGGGAGTCGATCGAGCAGTACTTC
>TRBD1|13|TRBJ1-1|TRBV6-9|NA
CASSWTGGTEAFF
TGTGCCAGCAGTTGGACAGGAGGAACTGAAGCTTTCTTT
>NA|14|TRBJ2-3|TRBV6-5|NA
CASSYGLGTDTQYF
TGTGCCAGCAGTTACGGACTTGGCACAGATACGCAGTATTTT
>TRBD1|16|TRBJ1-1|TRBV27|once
CASSPQGLARNTEAFF
TGTGCCAGCAGTCCACAGGGGCTCGCCAGGAACACTGAAGCTTTCTTT
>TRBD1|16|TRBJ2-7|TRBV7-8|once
CASSGRGTGAPREQYF
TGTGCCAGCAGCGGGCGGGGGACAGGGGCTCCACGCGAGCAGTACTTC
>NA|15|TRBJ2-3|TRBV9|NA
CASSYIGGGTDTQYF
TGTGCCAGCAGCTATATCGGGGGCGGCACAGATACGCAGTATTTT
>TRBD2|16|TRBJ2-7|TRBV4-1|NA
CASSQSLAGGPYEQYF
TGCGCCAGCAGCCAGTCCCTGGCGGGAGGGCCCTACGAGCAGTACTTC
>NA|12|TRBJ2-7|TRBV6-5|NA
CASRGDTYEQYF
TGTGCCAGCAGGGGTGATACTTACGAGCAGTACTTC
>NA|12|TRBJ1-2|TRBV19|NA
CASKGVVYGYTF
TGTGCCAGTAAAGGGGTGGTCTATGGCTACACCTTC
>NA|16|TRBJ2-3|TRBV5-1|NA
CASSLDLVPRVDTQYF
TGCGCCAGCAGCTTGGACCTAGTACCGAGGGTAGATACGCAGTATTTT
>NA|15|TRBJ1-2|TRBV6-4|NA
CASSGVDTINYGYTF
TGTGCCAGCAGTGGGGTGGACACGATTAACTATGGCTACACCTTC
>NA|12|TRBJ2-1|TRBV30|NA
CAWRGAYNEQFF
TGTGCCTGGAGGGGAGCCTACAATGAGCAGTTCTTC
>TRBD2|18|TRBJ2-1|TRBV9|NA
CASSVEASGIYQGNEQFF
TGTGCCAGCAGCGTAGAGGCCAGCGGGATCTACCAAGGCAATGAGCAGTTCTTC
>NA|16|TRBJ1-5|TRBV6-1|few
CASSDRPGRPPQPQHF
TGTGCCAGCAGTGACCGCCCCGGACGGCCACCCCAGCCCCAGCATTTT
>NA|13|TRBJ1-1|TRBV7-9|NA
CASSFWQGIEAFF
TGTGCCAGCAGCTTCTGGCAGGGGATAGAAGCTTTCTTT
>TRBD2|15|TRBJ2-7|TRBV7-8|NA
CASSFGLAGGREQYF
TGTGCCAGCAGCTTCGGACTAGCGGGAGGTAGGGAGCAGTACTTC
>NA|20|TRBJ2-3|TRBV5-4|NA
CASRSIPGPSGKKTFDTQYF
TGTGCCAGCAGATCCATTCCGGGCCCATCGGGAAAGAAGACGTTTGATACGCAGTATTTT
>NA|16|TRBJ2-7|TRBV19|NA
CASSRGLAASSYEQYF
TGTGCCAGTAGTAGGGGGCTAGCGGCGAGCTCCTACGAGCAGTACTTC
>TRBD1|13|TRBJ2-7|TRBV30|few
CALFGTGRYEQYF
TGTGCCTTGTTCGGGACAGGTCGGTACGAGCAGTACTTC
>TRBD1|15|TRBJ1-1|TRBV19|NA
CASSIPIGQAFEAFF
TGTGCCAGTAGTATCCCAATTGGACAGGCCTTTGAAGCTTTCTTT